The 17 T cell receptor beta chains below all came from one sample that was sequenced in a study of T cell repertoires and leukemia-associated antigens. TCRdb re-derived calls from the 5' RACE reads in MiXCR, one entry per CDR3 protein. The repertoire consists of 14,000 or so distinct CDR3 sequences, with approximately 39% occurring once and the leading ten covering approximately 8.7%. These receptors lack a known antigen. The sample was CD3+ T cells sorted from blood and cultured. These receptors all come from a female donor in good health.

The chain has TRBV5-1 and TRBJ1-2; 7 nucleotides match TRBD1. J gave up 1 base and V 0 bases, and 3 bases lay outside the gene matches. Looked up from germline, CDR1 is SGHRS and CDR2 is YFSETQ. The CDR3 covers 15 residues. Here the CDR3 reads CASSLGQGGNYGYTF. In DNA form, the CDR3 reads TGCGCCAGCAGCTTGGGACAGGGTGGTAACTATGGCTACACCTTC.

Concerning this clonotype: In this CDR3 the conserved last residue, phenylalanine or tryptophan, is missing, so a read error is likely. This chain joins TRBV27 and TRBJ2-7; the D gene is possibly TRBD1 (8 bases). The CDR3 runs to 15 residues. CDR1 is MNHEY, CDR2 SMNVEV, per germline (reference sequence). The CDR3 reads CASSLDRGGSYEQYS. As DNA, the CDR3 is TGTGCCAGCAGTCTAGACAGGGGAGGGTCCTACGAACAGTACTCC.

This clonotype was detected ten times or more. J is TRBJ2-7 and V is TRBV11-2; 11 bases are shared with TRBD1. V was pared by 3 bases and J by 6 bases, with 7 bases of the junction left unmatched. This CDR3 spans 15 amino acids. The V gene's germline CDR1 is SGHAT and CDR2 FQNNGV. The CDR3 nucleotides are TGTGCCAGCAGCTTCATGACCGGGACAGGGGGCGAGCAGTACTTC. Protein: CASSFMTGTGGEQYF.

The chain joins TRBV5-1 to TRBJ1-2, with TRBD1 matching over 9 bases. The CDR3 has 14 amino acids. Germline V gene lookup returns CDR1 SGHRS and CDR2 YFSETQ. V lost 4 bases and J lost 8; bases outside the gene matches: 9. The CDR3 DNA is TGCGCCAGCAGCGGAGAACAGGGGGCGCGGGGCTACACCTTC. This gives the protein CASSGEQGARGYTF.

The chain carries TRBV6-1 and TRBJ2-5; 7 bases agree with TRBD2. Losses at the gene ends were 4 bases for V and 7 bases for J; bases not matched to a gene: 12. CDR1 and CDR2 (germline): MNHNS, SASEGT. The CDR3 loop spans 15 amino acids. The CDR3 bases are TGTGCCAGCAGTGTTGCGGGAGCTTCCCGGGGGACCCAGTACTTC. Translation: CASSVAGASRGTQYF.

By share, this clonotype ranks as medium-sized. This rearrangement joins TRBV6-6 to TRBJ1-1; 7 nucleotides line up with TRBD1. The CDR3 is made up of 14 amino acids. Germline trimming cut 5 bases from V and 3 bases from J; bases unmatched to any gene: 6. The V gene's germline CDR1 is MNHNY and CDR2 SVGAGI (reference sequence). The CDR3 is CASSGQVYDTEAFF. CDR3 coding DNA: TGTGCCAGCAGTGGACAGGTTTATGACACTGAAGCTTTCTTT.

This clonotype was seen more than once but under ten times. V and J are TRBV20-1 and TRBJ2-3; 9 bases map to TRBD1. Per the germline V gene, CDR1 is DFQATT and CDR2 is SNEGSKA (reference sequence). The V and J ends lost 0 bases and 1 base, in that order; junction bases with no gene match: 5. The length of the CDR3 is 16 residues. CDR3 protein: CSARDVGTGRTDTQYF. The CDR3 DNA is TGCAGTGCTAGAGATGTCGGGACAGGGCGCACAGATACGCAGTATTTT.

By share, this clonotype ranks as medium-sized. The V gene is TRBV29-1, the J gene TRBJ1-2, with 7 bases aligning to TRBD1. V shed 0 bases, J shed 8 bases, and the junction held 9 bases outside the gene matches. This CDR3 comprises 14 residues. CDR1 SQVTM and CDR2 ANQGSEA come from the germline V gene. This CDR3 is CSVEEGGGGSGYTF. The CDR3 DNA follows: TGCAGCGTTGAAGAGGGAGGGGGCGGCTCCGGCTACACCTTC. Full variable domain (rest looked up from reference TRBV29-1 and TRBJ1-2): SAVISQKPSRDICQRGTSLTIQCQVDSQVTMMFWYRQQPGQSLTLIATANQGSEATYESGFVIDKFPISRPNLTFSTLTVSNMSPEDSSIYLCSVEEGGGGSGYTFGSGTRLTVV.

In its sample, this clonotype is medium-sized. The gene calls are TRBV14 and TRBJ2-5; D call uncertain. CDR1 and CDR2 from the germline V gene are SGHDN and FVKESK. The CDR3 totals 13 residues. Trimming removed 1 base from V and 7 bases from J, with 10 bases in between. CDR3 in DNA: TGTGCCAGCAGCCAAGGGGCCCTCGGGACCCAGTACTTC. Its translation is CASSQGALGTQYF.

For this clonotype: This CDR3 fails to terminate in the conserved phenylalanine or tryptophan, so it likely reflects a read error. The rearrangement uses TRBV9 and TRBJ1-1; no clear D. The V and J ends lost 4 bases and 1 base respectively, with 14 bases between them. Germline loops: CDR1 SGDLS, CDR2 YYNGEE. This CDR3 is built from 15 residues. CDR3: CASSSSPDPNTEAFS. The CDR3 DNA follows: TGTGCCAGCAGCTCGAGTCCTGATCCGAACACTGAAGCTTTCTCT.

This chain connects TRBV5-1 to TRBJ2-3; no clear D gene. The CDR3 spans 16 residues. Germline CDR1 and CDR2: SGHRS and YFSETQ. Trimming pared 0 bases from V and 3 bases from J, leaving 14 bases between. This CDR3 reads CASSLGWALGTDTQYF. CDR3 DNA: TGCGCCAGCAGCTTGGGTTGGGCCCTCGGGACAGATACGCAGTATTTT.

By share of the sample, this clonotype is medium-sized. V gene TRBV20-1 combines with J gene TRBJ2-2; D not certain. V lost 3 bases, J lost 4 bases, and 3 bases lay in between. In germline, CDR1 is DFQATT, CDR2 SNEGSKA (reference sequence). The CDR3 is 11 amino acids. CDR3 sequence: CSARGTGELFF. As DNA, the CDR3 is TGCAGTGCTAGGGGCACCGGGGAGCTGTTTTTT.

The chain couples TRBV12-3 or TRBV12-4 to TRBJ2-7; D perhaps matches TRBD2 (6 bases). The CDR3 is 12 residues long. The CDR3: CVRSSDGGEQYF. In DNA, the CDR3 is TGTGTCCGCAGTTCAGACGGGGGCGAGCAGTACTTC.

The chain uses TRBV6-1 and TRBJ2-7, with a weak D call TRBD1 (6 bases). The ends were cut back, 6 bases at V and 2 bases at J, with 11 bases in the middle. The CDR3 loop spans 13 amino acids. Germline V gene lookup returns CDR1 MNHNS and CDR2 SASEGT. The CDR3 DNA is TGTGCCAGCAGCCCGGGACAACCCTACGAGCAGTACTTC. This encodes CASSPGQPYEQYF.

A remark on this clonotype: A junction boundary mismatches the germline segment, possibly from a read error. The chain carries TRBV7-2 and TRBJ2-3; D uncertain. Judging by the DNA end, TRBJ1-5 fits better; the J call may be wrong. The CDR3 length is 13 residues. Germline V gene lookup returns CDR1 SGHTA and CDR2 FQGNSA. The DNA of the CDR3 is TGTGACAGCAAACGGCCGACGGCAGATACGCAGCATTTT. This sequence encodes CDSKRPTADTQHF.

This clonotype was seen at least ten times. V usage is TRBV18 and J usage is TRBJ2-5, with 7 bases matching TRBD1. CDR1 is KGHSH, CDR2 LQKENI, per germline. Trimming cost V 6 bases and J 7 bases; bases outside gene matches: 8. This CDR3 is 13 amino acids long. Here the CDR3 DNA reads TGTGCCAGCTCGAGACAGGGTGACGTGACCCAGTACTTC. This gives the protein CASSRQGDVTQYF. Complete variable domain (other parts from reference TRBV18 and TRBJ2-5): NAGVMQNPRHLVRRRGQEARLRCSPMKGHSHVYWYRQLPEEGLKFMVYLQKENIIDESGMPKERFSAEFPKEGPSILRIQQVVRGDSAAYFCASSRQGDVTQYFGPGTRLLVL.

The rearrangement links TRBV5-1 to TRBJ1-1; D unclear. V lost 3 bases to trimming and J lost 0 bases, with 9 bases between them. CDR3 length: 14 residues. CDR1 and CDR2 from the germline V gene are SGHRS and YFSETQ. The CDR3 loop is CASSSATMNTEAFF. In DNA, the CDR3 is TGCGCCAGCAGCTCGGCAACCATGAACACTGAAGCTTTCTTT.